This T cell receptor (beta chain) was captured in a study of graft-versus-host responses after intestinal transplantation. At the level of the study: Each recipient received anti-thymocyte globulin induction, then tacrolimus and steroids for approximately three years.

The repertoire was sequenced with immunoSEQ multiplex PCR; TCRdb's copy has only in-frame clones and lacks some. The data hold around 87,000 clones, with approximately 90% observed a single time. Trimming removed 6 bases from V and 8 bases from J, with 13 bases in between. Germline assignment: CDR1 DFQATT and CDR2 SNEGSKA (reference sequence). CDR3 length equals 11 residues. In the case of this clone: Antigen unknown.

This chain connects TRBV20-1 to TRBJ1-1, with unresolved D. This receptor was identified in a human donor who was the organ donor for an intestinal transplant. The sample consisted of unstimulated CD8+ T cells sorted from spleen or lymph node cells, taken before transplant. The CDR3 DNA sequence: TGCAGTGCGTGCAGCGACGCAGAAGCTTTCTTT. Encoded protein: CSACSDAEAFF.